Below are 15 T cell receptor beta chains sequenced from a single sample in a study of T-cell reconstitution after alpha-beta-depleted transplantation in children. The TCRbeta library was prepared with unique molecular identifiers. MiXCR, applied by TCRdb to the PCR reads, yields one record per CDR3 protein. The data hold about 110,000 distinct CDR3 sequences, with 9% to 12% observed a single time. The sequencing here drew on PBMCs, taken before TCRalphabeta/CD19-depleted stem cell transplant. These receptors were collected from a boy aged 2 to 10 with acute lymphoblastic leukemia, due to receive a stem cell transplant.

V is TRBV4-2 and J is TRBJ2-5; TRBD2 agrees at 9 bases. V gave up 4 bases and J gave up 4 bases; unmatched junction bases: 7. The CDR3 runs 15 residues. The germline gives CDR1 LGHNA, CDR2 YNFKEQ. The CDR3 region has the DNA TGTGCCAGCAGCCTCCGACTAGCGGCTACAGAGACCCAGTACTTC. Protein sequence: CASSLRLAATETQYF.

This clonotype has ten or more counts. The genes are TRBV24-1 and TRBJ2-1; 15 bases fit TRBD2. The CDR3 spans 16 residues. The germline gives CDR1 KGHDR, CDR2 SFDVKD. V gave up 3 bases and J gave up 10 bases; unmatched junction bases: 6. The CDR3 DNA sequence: TGTGCCACCAGTGATCACGGACTAGCGGGAGGGCGCGAGCAGTTCTTC. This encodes CATSDHGLAGGREQFF.

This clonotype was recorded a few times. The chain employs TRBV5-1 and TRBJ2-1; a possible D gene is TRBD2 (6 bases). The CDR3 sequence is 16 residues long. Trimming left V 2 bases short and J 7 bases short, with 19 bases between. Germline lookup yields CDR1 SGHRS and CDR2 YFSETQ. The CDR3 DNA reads TGCGCCAGCAGCTTCTTTTCCCCGGGACTTTCAAATGAGCAGTTCTTC. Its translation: CASSFFSPGLSNEQFF.

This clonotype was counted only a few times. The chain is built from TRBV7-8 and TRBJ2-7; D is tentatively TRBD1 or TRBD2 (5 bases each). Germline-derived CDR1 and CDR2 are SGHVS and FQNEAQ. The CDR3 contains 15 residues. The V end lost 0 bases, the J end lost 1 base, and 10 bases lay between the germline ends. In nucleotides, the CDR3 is TGTGCCAGCAGCTTAGCGGGACCGAGTTCCTACGAGCAGTACTTC. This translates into CASSLAGPSSYEQYF.

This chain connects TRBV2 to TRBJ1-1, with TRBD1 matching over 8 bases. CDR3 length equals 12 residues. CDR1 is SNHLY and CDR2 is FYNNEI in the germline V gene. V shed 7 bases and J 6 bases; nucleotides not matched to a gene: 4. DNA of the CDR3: TGTGCCAGCAACGGGGACAGGCCTGAAGCTTTCTTT. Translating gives CASNGDRPEAFF.

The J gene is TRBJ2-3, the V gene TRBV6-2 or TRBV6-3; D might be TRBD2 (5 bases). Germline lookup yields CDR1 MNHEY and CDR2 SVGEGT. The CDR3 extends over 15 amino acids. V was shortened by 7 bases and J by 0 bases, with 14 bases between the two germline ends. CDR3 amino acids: CASTNSGVSTDTQYF. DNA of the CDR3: TGTGCCAGCACCAACAGCGGAGTGAGCACAGATACGCAGTATTTT.

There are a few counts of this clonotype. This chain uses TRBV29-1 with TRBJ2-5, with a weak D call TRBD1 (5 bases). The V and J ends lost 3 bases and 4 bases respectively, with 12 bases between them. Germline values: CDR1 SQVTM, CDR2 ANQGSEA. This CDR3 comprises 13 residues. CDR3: CSVDIRVRETQYF. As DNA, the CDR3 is TGCAGCGTTGATATCAGGGTACGAGAGACCCAGTACTTC.

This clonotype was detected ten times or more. The CDR3 nucleotides are TGTGCCAGCAGCCCGAGTTTAGCGGGGTCCTACAATGAGCAGTTCTTC. This encodes CASSPSLAGSYNEQFF. The chain carries TRBV4-2 and TRBJ2-1; 8 positions match TRBD2. The CDR3 has 16 amino acids. Germline assignment: CDR1 LGHNA and CDR2 YNFKEQ. The trim removed 4 bases at V and 1 base at J, leaving 6 bases unmatched.

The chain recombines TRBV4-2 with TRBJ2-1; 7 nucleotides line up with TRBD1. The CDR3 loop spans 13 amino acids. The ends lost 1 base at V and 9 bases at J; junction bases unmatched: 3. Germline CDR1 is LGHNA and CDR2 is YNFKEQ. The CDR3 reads CASSQGQGSEQFF. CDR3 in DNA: TGTGCCAGCAGCCAAGGACAGGGTAGTGAGCAGTTCTTC.

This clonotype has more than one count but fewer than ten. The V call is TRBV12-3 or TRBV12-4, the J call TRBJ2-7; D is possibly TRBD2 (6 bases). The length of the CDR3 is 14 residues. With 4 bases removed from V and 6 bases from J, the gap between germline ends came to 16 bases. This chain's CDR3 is CASSSQTSILEQYF. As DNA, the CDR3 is TGTGCCAGCAGTTCCCAGACTAGTATCCTCGAGCAGTACTTC.

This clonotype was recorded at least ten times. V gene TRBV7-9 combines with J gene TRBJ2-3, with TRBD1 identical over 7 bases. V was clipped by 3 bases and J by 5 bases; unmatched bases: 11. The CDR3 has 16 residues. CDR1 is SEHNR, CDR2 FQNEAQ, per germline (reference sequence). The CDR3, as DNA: TGTGCCAGCAGCTTTAGGACAGGCTATCGAGGAGATACGCAGTATTTT. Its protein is CASSFRTGYRGDTQYF.

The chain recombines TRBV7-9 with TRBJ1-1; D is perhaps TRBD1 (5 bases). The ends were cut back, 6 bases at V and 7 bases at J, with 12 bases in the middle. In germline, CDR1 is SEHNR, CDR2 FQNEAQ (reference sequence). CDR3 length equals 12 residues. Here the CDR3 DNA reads TGTGCCAGCAGGCCGGGGGAGGGTGAAGCTTTCTTT. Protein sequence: CASRPGEGEAFF.

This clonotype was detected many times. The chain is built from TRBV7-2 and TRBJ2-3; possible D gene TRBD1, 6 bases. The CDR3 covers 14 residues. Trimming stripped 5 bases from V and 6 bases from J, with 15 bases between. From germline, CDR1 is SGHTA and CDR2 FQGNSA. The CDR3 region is CASSTTGPVDTQYF. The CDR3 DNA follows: TGTGCCAGCAGCACAACAGGGCCTGTGGATACGCAGTATTTT.

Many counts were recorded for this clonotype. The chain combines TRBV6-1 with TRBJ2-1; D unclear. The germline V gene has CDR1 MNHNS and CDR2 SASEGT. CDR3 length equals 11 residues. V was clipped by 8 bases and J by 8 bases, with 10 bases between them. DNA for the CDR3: TGTGCCAGCTCCAATAACGATGAGCAGTTCTTC. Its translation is CASSNNDEQFF.

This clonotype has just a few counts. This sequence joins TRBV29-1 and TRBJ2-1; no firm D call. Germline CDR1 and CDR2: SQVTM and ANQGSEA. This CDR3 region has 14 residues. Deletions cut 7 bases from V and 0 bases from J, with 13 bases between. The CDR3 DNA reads TGCAGCGCCTGGGGTCTGAGCTCCTACAATGAGCAGTTCTTC. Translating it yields CSAWGLSSYNEQFF.